These 31 T cell receptor beta chains originate from one sample sequenced in a study of blood T cell repertoires in COVID-19. The repertoire was sequenced with immunoSEQ multiplex PCR; TCRdb's copy has only in-frame clones and lacks some. The data hold fewer than 500,000 clones, with around 90% observed a single time. Specimen: PBMCs or T cells enriched from blood (not recorded which). The source of these receptors is a woman between 18 and 30 years old who had recovered from COVID-19.

The chain links TRBV2 to TRBJ1-1, with a tentative D call TRBD1 (5 bases). CDR3 size: 13 residues. Germline loops: CDR1 SNHLY, CDR2 FYNNEI. Trimming cost V 4 bases and J 8 bases, with 14 bases left between them. DNA for the CDR3: TGTGCCAGCAGTGCCGGGGGTTCGACCGAAGCTTTCTTT. This gives the protein CASSAGGSTEAFF.

This chain links TRBV2 with TRBJ2-7; D is perhaps TRBD2 (6 bases). CDR3 length equals 13 residues. The ends were cut back, 2 bases at V and 7 bases at J, with 12 bases in the middle. Germline lookup yields CDR1 SNHLY and CDR2 FYNNEI. CDR3 sequence reads: CASSELALREQYF. CDR3 DNA: TGTGCCAGCAGTGAACTAGCGCTGAGGGAGCAGTACTTC.

This chain connects TRBV15 to TRBJ2-3; a possible D gene is TRBD1 (6 bases). The ends were cut back, 2 bases at V and 2 bases at J, with 14 bases in the middle. Germline CDR1 and CDR2: LNHNV and YYDKDF (reference sequence). This CDR3 region has 16 residues. The CDR3 loop reads CATSRNPTGYTDTQYF. The CDR3 DNA reads as TGTGCCACCAGCAGAAATCCGACAGGCTACACAGATACGCAGTATTTT. Full variable domain (missing parts from reference TRBV15 and TRBJ2-3): DAMVIQNPRYQVTQFGKPVTLSCSQTLNHNVMYWYQQKSSQAPKLLFHYYDKDFNNEADTPDNFQSRRPNTSFCFLDIRSPGLGDTAMYLCATSRNPTGYTDTQYFGPGTRLTVL.

This clone was detected only once. The CDR3 coding sequence is TGTGCCAGCAGCTTAGCGGGCGGACAGGGCTCCTACGAGCAGTACTTC. This translates into CASSLAGGQGSYEQYF. V gene TRBV7-9 combines with J gene TRBJ2-7, with TRBD1 matching 8 bases. The V segment lost 0 bases and the J segment 0 bases; nucleotides outside the gene matches: 4. The CDR3 totals 16 residues. CDR1 and CDR2 from the germline V gene are SEHNR and FQNEAQ (reference sequence).

This clone was counted between two and nine times. J is TRBJ2-1 and V is TRBV7-9; TRBD2 aligns across 9 bases. Germline CDR1 is SEHNR and CDR2 is FQNEAQ (reference sequence). The ends lost 1 base at V and 6 bases at J; junction bases unmatched: 16. The CDR3 loop spans 19 amino acids. The CDR3 sequence: CASSLGIGLSGGMSNEQFF. The CDR3 region has the DNA TGTGCCAGCAGCTTAGGCATTGGGCTTAGCGGGGGAATGAGCAATGAGCAGTTCTTC.

V and J are TRBV7-9 and TRBJ1-6, with 7 nucleotides matching TRBD1. This CDR3 comprises 15 residues. CDR1 and CDR2 (germline): SEHNR, FQNEAQ (reference sequence). V lost 6 bases and J lost 7; bases outside the gene matches: 9. The CDR3 here is CASSIQGGANSPLHF. DNA of the CDR3: TGTGCCAGCAGTATTCAAGGGGGCGCGAATTCACCCCTCCACTTT.

This rearrangement joins TRBV2 to TRBJ2-7; TRBD2 agrees at 7 bases. Germline V gene lookup returns CDR1 SNHLY and CDR2 FYNNEI. The CDR3 contains 13 residues. Germline trimming cut 4 bases from V and 0 bases from J; bases unmatched to any gene: 0. CDR3 bases: TGTGCCAGCAGTGCGGGGGGCTCCTACGAGCAGTACTTC. It is translated as CASSAGGSYEQYF. The complete variable domain, with remaining parts taken from reference TRBV2 and TRBJ2-7, reads EPEVTQTPSHQVTQMGQEVILRCVPISNHLYFYWYRQILGQKVEFLVSFYNNEISEKSEIFDDQFSVERPDGSNFTLKIRSTKLEDSAMYFCASSAGGSYEQYFGPGTRLTVT.

The gene calls are TRBV2 and TRBJ2-2; no definite D call. CDR1 is SNHLY and CDR2 is FYNNEI in the germline V gene. This CDR3 has 11 amino acids. Trimming took 5 bases from V and 6 from J, leaving 4 bases between them. In DNA, the CDR3 is TGTGCCAGCAGTTTCTCCGGGGAGCTGTTTTTT. The encoded protein is CASSFSGELFF.

The rearrangement uses TRBV28 and TRBJ1-5; TRBD1 is a possible D gene (5 bases). Germline loops: CDR1 MDHEN, CDR2 SYDVKM. V lost 2 bases and J lost 9, with 11 bases in between. This CDR3 has 13 residues. CDR3 sequence (DNA): TGTGCCAGCAGTTTAGACCTCGGGGGGCCCCAGCATTTT. This gives the protein CASSLDLGGPQHF.

In nucleotides, the CDR3 is TGCGCCAGCAGCCCAAGGACAGGGGGCCAAGGAGAGACCCAGTACTTC. Its protein is CASSPRTGGQGETQYF. The rearrangement joins TRBV5-1 to TRBJ2-5, with TRBD1 matching over 11 bases. CDR1 and CDR2 (germline): SGHRS, YFSETQ. The CDR3 totals 16 residues. J was trimmed by 4 bases and V by 4 bases; bases with no gene match: 9.

The chain joins TRBV18 to TRBJ1-5; 7 bases fit TRBD1. The CDR3 is 15 residues long. Germline loops: CDR1 KGHSH, CDR2 LQKENI. The V gene end was trimmed by 4 bases and the J gene end by 6 bases; junction bases not matched to a gene: 9. CDR3 nucleotides: TGTGCCAGCTCACTGGACAGGTTGGGGAGTCAGCCCCAGCATTTT. Translation gives CASSLDRLGSQPQHF.

V gene TRBV27 combines with J gene TRBJ2-1, with D unclear. The CDR3 extends over 14 amino acids. The V and J ends lost 11 bases and 3 bases respectively, with 17 bases between them. Germline V gene data show CDR1 as MNHEY and CDR2 as SMNVEV (reference sequence). Here the CDR3 reads CAALSVRSYNEQFF. The CDR3 DNA reads as TGTGCCGCCCTGTCGGTGAGGAGCTACAATGAGCAGTTCTTC.

The chain has TRBV30 and TRBJ2-5, with 7 bases matching TRBD2. The CDR3 length is 14 residues. Germline CDR1 is GTSNPN and CDR2 is SVGIG (reference sequence). The V segment lost 4 bases and the J segment 5 bases; nucleotides outside the gene matches: 10. The CDR3 coding sequence is TGTGCCTGGAATCAATGGGAGGGAGAGGAGACCCAGTACTTC. As protein: CAWNQWEGEETQYF.

This chain uses TRBV3-1 (or the pseudogene TRBV3-2) with TRBJ1-2; the D gene is possibly TRBD1 (6 bases). The V end lost 7 bases, the J end lost 5 bases, and 14 bases lay between the germline ends. This CDR3 region has 13 residues. CDR1 LGHDT and CDR2 YNNKEL come from the germline V gene (reference sequence). The CDR3 DNA is TGTGCCAGCACCTACAGGGAAGGGTATGGCTACACCTTC. Translating it yields CASTYREGYGYTF.

V and J are TRBV5-1 and TRBJ2-7, with TRBD1 as a possible D gene (6 bases). Germline V CDR1 and CDR2: SGHRS, YFSETQ. V was cut by 4 bases and J by 5 bases, with 16 bases left in between. This CDR3 spans 14 amino acids. The CDR3 nucleotides read TGCGCCAGCAGCACTTCTCCCGGGACACACGAGCAGTACTTC. This gives the protein CASSTSPGTHEQYF.

The chain employs TRBV10-2 and TRBJ1-2, with TRBD1 as a possible D gene (5 bases). The CDR3 length is 15 residues. CDR1 is WSHSY, CDR2 SAAADI, per germline. Trimming took off 6 bases at V and 4 bases at J, with 18 bases between the two ends. CDR3 protein: CASSGGIEGPYGYTF. The CDR3 nucleotides are TGCGCCAGCAGCGGGGGGATTGAGGGCCCCTATGGCTACACCTTC.

The chain employs TRBV30 and TRBJ1-1; TRBD1 aligns across 11 bases. With 3 bases clipped from V and 2 bases from J, the junction kept 2 bases outside the gene matches. The V gene's germline CDR1 is GTSNPN and CDR2 SVGIG (reference sequence). The CDR3 length is 14 residues. The CDR3 nucleotides are TGTGCCTGGAGGGACAGGGGGCATAACACTGAAGCTTTCTTT. Amino acids: CAWRDRGHNTEAFF. Using reference TRBV30 and TRBJ1-1 for the parts outside the CDR3, the full variable domain is SQTIHQWPATLVQPVGSPLSLECTVEGTSNPNLYWYRQAAGRGLQLLFYSVGIGQISSEVPQNLSASRPQDRQFILSSKKLLLSDSGFYLCAWRDRGHNTEAFFGQGTRLTVV.

This clone was detected once. V usage is TRBV29-1 and J usage is TRBJ2-7, with 8 bases identical to TRBD1. The J segment lost 4 bases and the V segment lost 8 bases, leaving 13 bases of the junction unmatched. From germline, CDR1 is SQVTM and CDR2 ANQGSEA. This CDR3 is 14 amino acids long. The CDR3 coding sequence is TGCAGCCCACTCGACAGGGGCGGACTGTACGAGCAGTACTTC. It is translated as CSPLDRGGLYEQYF.

The chain combines TRBV27 with TRBJ1-3, with 8 bases matching TRBD1. This CDR3 has 15 residues. CDR1 and CDR2 (germline): MNHEY, SMNVEV (reference sequence). V gave up 3 bases and J gave up 3 bases; unmatched junction bases: 4. The CDR3 loop reads CASSLTGADGNTIYF. CDR3 nucleotide sequence: TGTGCCAGCAGTTTGACAGGGGCGGATGGAAACACCATATATTTT.

J is TRBJ2-2 and V is TRBV7-8; 9 bases are shared with TRBD2. The ends lost 4 bases at V and 2 bases at J; junction bases unmatched: 5. The CDR3 is 16 residues long. Germline V CDR1 and CDR2: SGHVS, FQNEAQ. Here the CDR3 DNA reads TGTGCCAGCAGCTGGTTAGCGGGGGAAAACACCGGGGAGCTGTTTTTT. Translation gives CASSWLAGENTGELFF.

V gene TRBV2 combines with J gene TRBJ2-5; no firm D call. Trimming cost V 6 bases and J 5 bases, with 7 bases left between them. This CDR3 is 11 amino acids long. Germline CDR1 is SNHLY and CDR2 is FYNNEI. The CDR3 DNA reads as TGTGCCAGCAGGAGAATCGAGACCCAGTACTTC. This encodes CASRRIETQYF.

The chain combines TRBV5-1 with TRBJ2-5; a weak D match, TRBD1 (6 bases). V gave up 5 bases and J gave up 4 bases, with 15 bases separating them. From germline, CDR1 is SGHRS and CDR2 YFSETQ. The CDR3 spans 14 residues. CDR3 sequence: CASSWGIGGETQYF. The CDR3 nucleotides are TGCGCCAGCAGTTGGGGGATAGGGGGAGAGACCCAGTACTTC.

The genes are TRBV29-1 and TRBJ1-5; 8 bases align to TRBD1. CDR1 is SQVTM, CDR2 ANQGSEA, per germline. The CDR3 spans 17 residues. V trimming: 4 bases; J trimming: 4 bases; junction bases outside the gene matches: 15. The chain's CDR3 is CSVGGSPGTGLNQPQHF. The CDR3 DNA reads TGCAGCGTTGGGGGGAGCCCCGGGACAGGACTGAATCAGCCCCAGCATTTT.

The rearrangement uses TRBV11-1 and TRBJ1-6; D possibly corresponds to TRBD1 (6 bases). Trimming removed 5 bases at V and 4 bases at J, with 15 bases between. Looked up from germline, CDR1 is SGHAT and CDR2 is FQDESV (reference sequence). This CDR3 region has 16 residues. CDR3 loop: CASSINRVAYNSPLHF. CDR3 sequence (DNA): TGTGCCAGCAGCATCAACAGGGTGGCGTATAATTCACCCCTCCACTTT. Using reference TRBV11-1 and TRBJ1-6 for the parts outside the CDR3, the full variable domain is EAEVAQSPRYKITEKSQAVAFWCDPISGHATLYWYRQILGQGPELLVQFQDESVVDDSQLPKDRFSAERLKGVDSTLKIQPAELGDSAMYLCASSINRVAYNSPLHFGNGTRLTVT.

V and J are TRBV6-5 and TRBJ2-7; 9 bases agree with TRBD1. CDR1 is MNHEY and CDR2 is SVGAGI in the germline V gene. The CDR3 is 13 amino acids. J gave up 7 bases and V 6 bases, and 7 bases lay outside the gene matches. The CDR3 nucleotides read TGTGCCAGCAGGGGACAGGGTCTGGGGGAGCAGTACTTC. This encodes CASRGQGLGEQYF.

The rearrangement uses TRBV5-1 and TRBJ1-1, with 11 bases matching TRBD1. V lost 0 bases to trimming and J lost 3 bases; unmatched junction nucleotides: 1. There are 15 residues in the CDR3. The germline CDR1 and CDR2 sequences are SGHRS and YFSETQ. CDR3 in amino acids: CASSLGTGGHTEAFF. The CDR3 DNA sequence: TGCGCCAGCAGCTTGGGGACAGGGGGCCACACTGAAGCTTTCTTT.

The V gene is TRBV28, the J gene TRBJ2-1; perhaps TRBD1 as D (5 bases). This CDR3 region has 14 residues. Trimming removed 7 bases from V and 3 bases from J, with 13 bases in between. CDR1 and CDR2 (germline): MDHEN, SYDVKM. CDR3 bases: TGTGCCAGCACCCAGGGTTCCTACTACAATGAGCAGTTCTTC. It encodes CASTQGSYYNEQFF.

The rearrangement links TRBV4-1 to TRBJ1-3; tentatively, D is TRBD1 (5 bases). Germline V gene sequence: CDR1 MGHRA, CDR2 YSYEKL. The CDR3 sequence is 15 residues long. The germline V and J ends were trimmed by 1 base and 6 bases, with 13 bases remaining between them. The CDR3 DNA follows: TGCGCCAGCAGCCAAGGTCCTTGGGGGGAAAACACCATATATTTT. The encoded protein is CASSQGPWGENTIYF.

The chain recombines TRBV3-1 (or the pseudogene TRBV3-2) with TRBJ1-4; D perhaps matches TRBD1 (6 bases). CDR3 size: 13 residues. The V end lost 7 bases, the J end lost 3 bases, and 9 bases lay between the germline ends. The germline V gene encodes CDR1 LGHDT and CDR2 YNNKEL (reference sequence). CDR3 sequence: CASTDSSNEKLFF. Here the CDR3 DNA reads TGTGCCAGCACGGACAGTTCTAATGAAAAACTGTTTTTT.

V usage is TRBV2 and J usage is TRBJ1-1, with 7 bases lining up with TRBD1. V was clipped by 7 bases and J by 0 bases; unmatched bases: 17. Germline values: CDR1 SNHLY, CDR2 FYNNEI. The CDR3 totals 18 residues. The CDR3 DNA reads as TGTGCCAGCAACGGCGGACAGGAGGATTTCTTCATGAACACTGAAGCTTTCTTT. Translated: CASNGGQEDFFMNTEAFF. The complete variable domain, with remaining parts taken from reference TRBV2 and TRBJ1-1, reads EPEVTQTPSHQVTQMGQEVILRCVPISNHLYFYWYRQILGQKVEFLVSFYNNEISEKSEIFDDQFSVERPDGSNFTLKIRSTKLEDSAMYFCASNGGQEDFFMNTEAFFGQGTRLTVV.

The chain is built from TRBV28 and TRBJ1-2, with D possibly TRBD1 on 6 matching bases. Germline CDR1 MDHEN, CDR2 SYDVKM. This CDR3 is built from 11 residues. Trimming stripped 10 bases from V and 4 bases from J, with 10 bases between. This chain's CDR3 is CATGQSYGYTF. In nucleotides, the CDR3 is TGTGCCACCGGACAGTCCTATGGCTACACCTTC.